This T cell receptor beta chain was found in a study of blood T cell repertoires in COVID-19 (dated by TCRdb to 2019 to 2021). For the study in its entirety: Samples from collaborators originated in the United States, Italy and Spain and spanned both the acute and convalescent phases of COVID-19. The samples were drawn from two sources: the first 160 participants of the ongoing ImmuneRACE study, and 950 to 1,500 subjects contributed by 6 global collaborators. A de-identified subject ID, COVID-19 status, age in years and sex were almost always included in the sample metadata. Where HLA class I and class II types were available, the types were taken from metadata supplied by the sample provider, not from assay-based typing. The repertoires were released in a freely available public database intended as a resource for research on the immune response to SARS-CoV-2. Subjects who had been exposed to COVID-19, were actively infected with it, or had recovered from it provided the deeply sampled blood TCRbeta repertoires that made up the dataset. The prospective study material was composed of cDNA or gDNA derived from T cells, B-cell-depleted T cells, or PBMCs.

Collaborating institutions collected whole blood in K2EDTA tubes following their own protocols. Collaborator samples were shipped for TCRbeta analysis as frozen whole blood, isolated PBMCs, or DNA extracted from either sample type. CDR1 SGHRS and CDR2 YFSETQ were looked up in the germline V gene. Trimming leaves V shorter by 4 bases and J shorter by 8 bases, with the junction holding 6 bases beyond the gene matches. The CDR3 measures 15 amino acids from cysteine to phenylalanine. The retained sequence is limited to the CDR3, 45 bases, with the frame set at the first base. Results and caveats for the whole study, not just this receptor: The quantity of clinical and demographic metadata differed by source and by participant and was supplied without curation.

TCRbeta CDR3 regions were amplified from genomic DNA by means of the immunoSEQ Assay, a bias-controlled multiplex PCR. As for how the authors treated the data: Nucleated cell counts per sample were estimated from amplification of reference gene primers within the assay. To quantify the absolute abundance of each unique TCRbeta CDR3 rearrangement, sequence reads were collapsed and filtered. Productive Simpson clonality was computed per sample as the square root of Simpson's diversity index over productive rearrangements. This is the immuneACCESS table as TCRdb keeps it, with only in-frame sequences that have V and J called. A part of the clones is gone; compared with another copy, unresolved V genes explain less than half, and the rest is unexplained. That table furnishes V, J and clone size, whereas the DNA furnished D and trimming. A total of 52,000 or so clones appear in this sample, around 85% of them only once. The biggest ten clones account for more than 7% of the sample.

In its sample, this clone was seen once. The antigen this receptor binds is unknown. No quality values exist for individual bases; no much larger clone is one base distant. The TCR sequence derives from a woman in her 70s with active COVID-19. Sequencing was performed on peripheral blood. Recombination joined TRBV5-1 with TRBJ2-1, and 13 bases in between align with TRBD2. The CDR3 reads as follows: CASSLGTSGTHEQFF. The bases are TGCGCCAGCAGCCTGGGGACTAGCGGGACGCATGAGCAGTTCTTC.